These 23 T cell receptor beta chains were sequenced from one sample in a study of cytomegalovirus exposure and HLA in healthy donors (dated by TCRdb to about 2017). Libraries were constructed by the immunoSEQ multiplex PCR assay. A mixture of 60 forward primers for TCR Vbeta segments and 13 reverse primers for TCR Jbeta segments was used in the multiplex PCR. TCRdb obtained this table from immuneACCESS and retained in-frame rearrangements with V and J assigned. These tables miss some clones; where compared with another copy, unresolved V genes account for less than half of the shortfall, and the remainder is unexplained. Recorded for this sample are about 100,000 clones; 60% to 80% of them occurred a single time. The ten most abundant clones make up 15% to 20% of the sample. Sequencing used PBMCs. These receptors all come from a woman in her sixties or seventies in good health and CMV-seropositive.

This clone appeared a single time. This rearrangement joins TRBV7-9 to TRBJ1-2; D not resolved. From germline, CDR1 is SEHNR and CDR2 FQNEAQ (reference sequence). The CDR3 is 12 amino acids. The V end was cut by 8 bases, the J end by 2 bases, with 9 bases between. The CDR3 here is CASYGVNYGYTF. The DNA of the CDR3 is TGTGCCAGCTACGGGGTAAACTATGGCTACACCTTC.

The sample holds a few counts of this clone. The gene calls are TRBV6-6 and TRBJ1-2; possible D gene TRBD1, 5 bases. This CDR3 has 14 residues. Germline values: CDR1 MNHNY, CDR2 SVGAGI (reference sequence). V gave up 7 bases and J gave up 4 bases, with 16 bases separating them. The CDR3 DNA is TGTGCCAGCACCTCCGGAGGGGCCACCTATGGCTACACCTTC. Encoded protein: CASTSGGATYGYTF.

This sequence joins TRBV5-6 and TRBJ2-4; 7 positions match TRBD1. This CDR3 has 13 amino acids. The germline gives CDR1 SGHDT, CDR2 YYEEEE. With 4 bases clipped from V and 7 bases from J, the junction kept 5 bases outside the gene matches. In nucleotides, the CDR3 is TGTGCCAGCAGCCCAAACAGGGGTAACATTCAGTACTTC. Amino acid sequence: CASSPNRGNIQYF. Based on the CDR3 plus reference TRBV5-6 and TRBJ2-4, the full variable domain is DAGVTQSPTHLIKTRGQQVTLRCSPKSGHDTVSWYQQALGQGPQFIFQYYEEEERQRGNFPDRFSGHQFPNYSSELNVNALLLGDSALYLCASSPNRGNIQYFGAGTRLSVL.

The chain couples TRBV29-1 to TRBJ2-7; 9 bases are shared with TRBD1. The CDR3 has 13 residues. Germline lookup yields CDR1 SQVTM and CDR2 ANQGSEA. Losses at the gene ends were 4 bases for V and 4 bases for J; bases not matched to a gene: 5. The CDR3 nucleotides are TGCAGCGTTGGCCCGGGACAGGGATACGAGCAGTACTTC. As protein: CSVGPGQGYEQYF.

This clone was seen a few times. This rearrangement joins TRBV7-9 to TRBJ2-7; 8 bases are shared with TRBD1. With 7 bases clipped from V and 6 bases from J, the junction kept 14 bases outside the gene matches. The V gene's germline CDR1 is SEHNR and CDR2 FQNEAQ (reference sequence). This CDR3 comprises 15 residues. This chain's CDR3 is CASTVTAGGEAEQYF. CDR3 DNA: TGTGCCAGCACCGTAACAGCAGGGGGCGAAGCCGAGCAGTACTTC.

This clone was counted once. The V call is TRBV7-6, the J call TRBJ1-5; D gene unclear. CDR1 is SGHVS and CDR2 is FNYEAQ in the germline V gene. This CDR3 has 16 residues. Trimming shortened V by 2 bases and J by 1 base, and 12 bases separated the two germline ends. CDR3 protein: CASSLSTSESNQPQHF. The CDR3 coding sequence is TGTGCCAGCAGCTTAAGTACATCAGAAAGCAATCAGCCCCAGCATTTT.

The CDR3 DNA sequence: TGTGCCAGCAGTGAGCGGGCGGGGCAAGAGACCCAGTACTTC. It codes for CASSERAGQETQYF. V usage is TRBV6-1 and J usage is TRBJ2-5; D is possibly TRBD2 (6 bases). Germline V gives CDR1 MNHNS, CDR2 SASEGT. CDR3 length equals 14 residues. The V end lost 3 bases, the J end lost 2 bases, and 10 bases lay between the germline ends.

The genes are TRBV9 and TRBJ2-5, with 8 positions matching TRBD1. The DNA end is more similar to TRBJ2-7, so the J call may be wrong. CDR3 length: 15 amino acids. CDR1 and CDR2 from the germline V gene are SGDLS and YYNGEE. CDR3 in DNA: TGTGCCAGCAGCGCAATTACAGGGGGGAGCGACGAGCAGTACTTC. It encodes CASSAITGGSDEQYF.

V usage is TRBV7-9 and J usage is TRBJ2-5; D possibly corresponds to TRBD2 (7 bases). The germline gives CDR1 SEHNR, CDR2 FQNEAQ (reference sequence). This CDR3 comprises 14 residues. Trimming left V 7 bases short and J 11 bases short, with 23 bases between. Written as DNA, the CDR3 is TGTGCCAGCACCTCTGCGGGGGCGCTTGGGGAGCAGTACTTC. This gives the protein CASTSAGALGEQYF.

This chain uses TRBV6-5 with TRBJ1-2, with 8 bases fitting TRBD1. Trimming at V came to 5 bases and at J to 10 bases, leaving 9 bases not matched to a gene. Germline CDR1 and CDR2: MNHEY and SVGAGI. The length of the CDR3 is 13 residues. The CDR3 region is CASSPGGASVYTF. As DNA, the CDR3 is TGTGCCAGCAGTCCAGGGGGCGCTTCGGTCTACACCTTC.

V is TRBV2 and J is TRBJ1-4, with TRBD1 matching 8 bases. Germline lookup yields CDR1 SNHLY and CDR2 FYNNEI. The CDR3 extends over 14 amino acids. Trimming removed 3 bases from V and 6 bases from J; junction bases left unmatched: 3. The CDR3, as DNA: TGTGCCAGCAGTGAGACAGGGGTTTATGAAAAACTGTTTTTT. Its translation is CASSETGVYEKLFF. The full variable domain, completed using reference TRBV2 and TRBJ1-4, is EPEVTQTPSHQVTQMGQEVILRCVPISNHLYFYWYRQILGQKVEFLVSFYNNEISEKSEIFDDQFSVERPDGSNFTLKIRSTKLEDSAMYFCASSETGVYEKLFFGSGTQLSVL.

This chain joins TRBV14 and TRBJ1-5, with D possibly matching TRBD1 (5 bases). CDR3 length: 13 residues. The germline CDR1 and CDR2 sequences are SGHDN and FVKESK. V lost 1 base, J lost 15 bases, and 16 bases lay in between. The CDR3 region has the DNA TGTGCCAGCAGCCAAGGGGGGGGGACGCCTGTGCATTTT. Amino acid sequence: CASSQGGGTPVHF.

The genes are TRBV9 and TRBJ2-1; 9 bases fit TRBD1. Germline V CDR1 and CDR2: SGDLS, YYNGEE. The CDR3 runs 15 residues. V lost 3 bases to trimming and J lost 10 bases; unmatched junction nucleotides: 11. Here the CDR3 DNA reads TGTGCCAGCAGCGAAGCCCCCACAGGGGGCCGGGAGCAGTTCTTC. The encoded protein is CASSEAPTGGREQFF.

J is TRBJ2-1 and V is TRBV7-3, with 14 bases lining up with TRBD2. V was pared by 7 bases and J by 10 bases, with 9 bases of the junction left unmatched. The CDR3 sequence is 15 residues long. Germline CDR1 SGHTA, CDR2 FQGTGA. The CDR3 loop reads CASNPGTSGSREQFF. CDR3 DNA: TGTGCCAGCAACCCCGGGACTAGCGGGAGTCGAGAGCAGTTCTTC.

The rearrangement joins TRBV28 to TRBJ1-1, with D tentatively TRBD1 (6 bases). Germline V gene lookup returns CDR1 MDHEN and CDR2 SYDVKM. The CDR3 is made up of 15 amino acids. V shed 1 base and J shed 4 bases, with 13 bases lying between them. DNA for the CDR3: TGTGCCAGCAGTTTATCTTGGGGGCGCAGCACTGAAGCTTTCTTT. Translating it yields CASSLSWGRSTEAFF. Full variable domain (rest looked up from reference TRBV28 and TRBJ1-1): DVKVTQSSRYLVKRTGEKVFLECVQDMDHENMFWYRQDPGLGLRLIYFSYDVKMKEKGDIPEGYSVSREKKERFSLILESASTNQTSMYLCASSLSWGRSTEAFFGQGTRLTVV.

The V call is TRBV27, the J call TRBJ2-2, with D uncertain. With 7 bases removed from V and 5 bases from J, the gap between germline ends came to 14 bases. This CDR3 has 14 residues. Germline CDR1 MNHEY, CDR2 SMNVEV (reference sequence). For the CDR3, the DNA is TGTGCCAGCACCCCTAAGATGAGAACCGGGGAGCTGTTTTTT. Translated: CASTPKMRTGELFF.

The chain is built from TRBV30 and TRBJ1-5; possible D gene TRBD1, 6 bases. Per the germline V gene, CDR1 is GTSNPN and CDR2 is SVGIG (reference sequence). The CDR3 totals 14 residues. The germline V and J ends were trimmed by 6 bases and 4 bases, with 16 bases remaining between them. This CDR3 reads CACEQGPGNQPQHF. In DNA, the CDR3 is TGTGCCTGTGAACAGGGCCCCGGAAATCAGCCCCAGCATTTT.

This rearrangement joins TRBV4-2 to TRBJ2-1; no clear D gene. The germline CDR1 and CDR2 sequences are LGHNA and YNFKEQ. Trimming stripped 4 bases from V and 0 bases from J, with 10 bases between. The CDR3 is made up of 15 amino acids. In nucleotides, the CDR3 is TGTGCCAGCAGCCCCCGTAGTAGCTCCTACAATGAGCAGTTCTTC. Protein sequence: CASSPRSSSYNEQFF.

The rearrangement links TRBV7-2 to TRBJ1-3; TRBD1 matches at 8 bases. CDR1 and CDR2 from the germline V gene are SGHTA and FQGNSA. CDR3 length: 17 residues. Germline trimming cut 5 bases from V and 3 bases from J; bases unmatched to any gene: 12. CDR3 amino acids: CASSRVAQGASGNTIYF. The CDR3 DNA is TGTGCCAGCAGCAGAGTGGCTCAGGGGGCTAGTGGAAACACCATATATTTT.

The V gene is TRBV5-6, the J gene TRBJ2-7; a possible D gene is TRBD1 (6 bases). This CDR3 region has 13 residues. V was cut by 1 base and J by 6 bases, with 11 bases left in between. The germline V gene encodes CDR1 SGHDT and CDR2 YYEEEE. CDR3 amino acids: CASSLYREGEQYF. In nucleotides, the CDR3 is TGTGCCAGCAGCTTGTACAGGGAAGGCGAGCAGTACTTC.

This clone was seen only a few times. The CDR3 DNA follows: TGTGCCAGCAGGGGGACAGGGAGAGAGACCCAGTACTTC. This encodes CASRGTGRETQYF. The chain has TRBV28 and TRBJ2-5; 9 bases match TRBD1. The junction had 3 bases not matched to a gene; V was cut back by 6 bases and J by 4 bases. CDR1 is MDHEN and CDR2 is SYDVKM in the germline V gene. This CDR3 comprises 13 residues. The full variable domain, in which reference TRBV28 and TRBJ2-5 provide the parts outside the CDR3, is DVKVTQSSRYLVKRTGEKVFLECVQDMDHENMFWYRQDPGLGLRLIYFSYDVKMKEKGDIPEGYSVSREKKERFSLILESASTNQTSMYLCASRGTGRETQYFGPGTRLLVL.

This CDR3 is CAISEIQGRVTDTQYF. Written as DNA, the CDR3 is TGTGCCATCAGTGAGATACAGGGAAGGGTCACAGATACGCAGTATTTT. The rearrangement joins TRBV10-3 to TRBJ2-3; a weak D match, TRBD1 (6 bases). V gave up 2 bases and J gave up 2 bases, with 14 bases separating them. The V gene's germline CDR1 is ENHRY and CDR2 SYGVKD. The CDR3 has 16 amino acids.

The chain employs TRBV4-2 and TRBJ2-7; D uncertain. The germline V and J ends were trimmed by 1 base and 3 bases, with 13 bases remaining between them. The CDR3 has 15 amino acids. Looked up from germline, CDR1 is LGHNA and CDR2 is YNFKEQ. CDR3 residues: CASSQGYGANYEQYF. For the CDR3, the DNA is TGTGCCAGCAGCCAAGGGTACGGAGCTAACTACGAGCAGTACTTC.